The 22 T cell receptor beta chains below were found in one sample sequenced in a study of cytomegalovirus exposure and HLA in healthy donors. 60 Vbeta and 13 Jbeta primers were used in PCR. Profiling relied on immunoSEQ multiplex PCR, and the TCRdb table lists in-frame clones only, not all of them. The sample carries 150,000 to 200,000 clones, 77% recorded once. Sequences were obtained from PBMCs. Receptors were obtained from a woman aged 40 to 50 in good health and CMV-seropositive.

The J gene is TRBJ1-2, the V gene TRBV28; 8 bases align to TRBD1. The CDR3 totals 11 residues. Germline V gene lookup returns CDR1 MDHEN and CDR2 SYDVKM. Trimming at V came to 6 bases and at J to 7 bases, leaving 1 base not matched to a gene. CDR3 bases: TGTGCCAGCAGAGACAGGGGTGGCTACACCTTC. Its translation is CASRDRGGYTF.

The chain is built from TRBV29-1 and TRBJ1-1; 8 nucleotides line up with TRBD1. The CDR3 covers 14 residues. Losses at the gene ends were 7 bases for V and 2 bases for J; bases not matched to a gene: 9. The germline V gene has CDR1 SQVTM and CDR2 ANQGSEA. CDR3: CSGRRQGSNTEAFF. The CDR3 nucleotides read TGCAGCGGAAGACGACAGGGGTCCAACACTGAAGCTTTCTTT.

The rearrangement uses TRBV7-2 and TRBJ2-1; 11 nucleotides match TRBD2. CDR1 is SGHTA and CDR2 is FQGNSA in the germline V gene. The CDR3 consists of 16 residues. V lost 2 bases to trimming and J lost 10 bases; unmatched junction nucleotides: 10. CDR3 bases: TGTGCCAGCAGCTTATTCGGTAGCGGGGGGGCTAGGGAGCAGTTCTTC. It is translated as CASSLFGSGGAREQFF.

The chain joins TRBV6-1 to TRBJ2-1; maybe TRBD2 (6 bases). Germline V CDR1 and CDR2: MNHNS, SASEGT. This CDR3 region has 12 residues. Trimming stripped 4 bases from V and 14 bases from J, with 15 bases between. The CDR3 reads CASSAFNWGEFF. In nucleotides, the CDR3 is TGTGCCAGCAGTGCTTTTAATTGGGGGGAGTTCTTC.

This clone was picked up a small number of times. This chain uses TRBV5-6 with TRBJ1-1; 10 positions agree with TRBD1. The junction had 4 bases not matched to a gene; V was cut back by 1 base and J by 7 bases. This CDR3 comprises 14 residues. The germline gives CDR1 SGHDT, CDR2 YYEEEE. This CDR3 reads CASSLRQGASEAFF. In nucleotides, the CDR3 is TGTGCCAGCAGCTTGAGACAGGGGGCTAGTGAAGCTTTCTTT.

The rearrangement joins TRBV2 to TRBJ2-1; 7 positions match TRBD1. Germline V CDR1 and CDR2: SNHLY, FYNNEI. After removal of 7 bases from V and 0 bases from J, the junction contained 6 bases not matched to a gene. The CDR3 extends over 15 amino acids. The CDR3 region has the DNA TGTGCCAGCACCGAAGGACAGGTCTCCTACAATGAGCAGTTCTTC. This translates into CASTEGQVSYNEQFF. The complete variable domain, with remaining parts taken from reference TRBV2 and TRBJ2-1, reads EPEVTQTPSHQVTQMGQEVILRCVPISNHLYFYWYRQILGQKVEFLVSFYNNEISEKSEIFDDQFSVERPDGSNFTLKIRSTKLEDSAMYFCASTEGQVSYNEQFFGPGTRLTVL.

The CDR3 nucleotides are TGTGCCAGCAGCTTGATCGGGGTGGGAGAGACCCAGTACTTC. It encodes CASSLIGVGETQYF. V is TRBV11-2 and J is TRBJ2-5; maybe TRBD2 (5 bases). The CDR3 runs to 14 residues. Between the trimmed V and J ends, which lost 3 bases and 4 bases, there was a span of 12 bases. Looked up from germline, CDR1 is SGHAT and CDR2 is FQNNGV.

This clone was seen only a few times. The chain couples TRBV2 to TRBJ1-5; D not certain. In germline, CDR1 is SNHLY, CDR2 FYNNEI. The CDR3 runs 13 residues. Trimming took off 7 bases at V and 2 bases at J, with 9 bases between the two ends. CDR3 nucleotides: TGTGCCAGCAACGAGGATGGCAATCAGCCCCAGCATTTT. Translation: CASNEDGNQPQHF.

The J gene is TRBJ2-1, the V gene TRBV7-7; a possible D gene is TRBD2 (5 bases). This CDR3 has 13 amino acids. Trimming left V 1 base short and J 8 bases short, with 9 bases between. Germline lookup yields CDR1 SSHAT and CDR2 FNYEAQ (reference sequence). The CDR3 DNA reads as TGTGCCAGCAGCTTAGATACAGCGGATGAGCAGTTCTTC. Translation gives CASSLDTADEQFF. Drawing the rest from reference TRBV7-7 and TRBJ2-1, the complete variable domain is GAGVSQSPRYKVTKRGQDVTLRCDPISSHATLYWYQQALGQGPEFLTYFNYEAQPDKSGLPSDRFSAERPEGSISTLTIQRTEQRDSAMYRCASSLDTADEQFFGPGTRLTVL.

This clone was recorded a few times. The chain combines TRBV5-8 with TRBJ2-5; TRBD2 agrees at 9 bases. TRBJ2-7 matches the DNA end more closely, so the J call is doubtful. CDR1 is SGHTS, CDR2 YDEGEE, per germline. There are 14 residues in the CDR3. CDR3 nucleotides: TGTGCCAGCAGTTCTTCTAGCGGGGCCTACGAGCAGTACTTC. Its protein product is CASSSSSGAYEQYF.

This sequence joins TRBV12-2 and TRBJ1-2; the table's D call, TRBD1, has no DNA check behind it. TRBV12-2 is classified as a pseudogene. The CDR3 sequence is 14 residues long. The CDR3, as DNA: TGTGCAAGTCGCACGACCCGGGACAGCTATGGCTACACCTTC. It translates to CASRTTRDSYGYTF.

This rearrangement joins TRBV14 to TRBJ1-6, with 8 bases fitting TRBD1. The junction had 6 bases not matched to a gene; V was cut back by 5 bases and J by 9 bases. The CDR3 covers 14 residues. Germline CDR1 and CDR2: SGHDN and FVKESK. CDR3 bases: TGTGCCAGCAGCGAAGGGACAGGCCTTTCACCCCTCCACTTT. It encodes CASSEGTGLSPLHF.

The J gene is TRBJ2-7, the V gene TRBV30; weak D call: TRBD1 (5 bases). Germline CDR1 and CDR2: GTSNPN and SVGIG (reference sequence). The V end lost 0 bases, the J end lost 4 bases, and 7 bases lay between the germline ends. The CDR3 is 12 amino acids. This CDR3 reads CAWSVRGYEQYF. Written as DNA, the CDR3 is TGTGCCTGGAGTGTAAGGGGTTACGAGCAGTACTTC.

CDR3 in DNA: TGTGCCAGTAGTAAGATCCCAGGGTTAGATACGCAGTATTTT. Translating gives CASSKIPGLDTQYF. The chain recombines TRBV19 with TRBJ2-3; D possibly corresponds to TRBD1 (5 bases). Between the trimmed V and J ends, which lost 4 bases and 5 bases, there was a span of 13 bases. The CDR3 contains 14 residues. Germline V gene lookup returns CDR1 LNHDA and CDR2 SQIVND (reference sequence).

The chain employs TRBV7-2 and TRBJ1-6; D might be TRBD1 (6 bases). Trimming took off 3 bases at V and 11 bases at J, with 17 bases between the two ends. The CDR3 extends over 15 amino acids. Germline CDR1 reads SGHTA; CDR2 reads FQGNSA. Here the CDR3 DNA reads TGTGCCAGCAGCTTGGTGTCCACAGGGAATCCACCCCTCCACTTT. It yields the protein CASSLVSTGNPPLHF. Using reference TRBV7-2 and TRBJ1-6 for the parts outside the CDR3, the full variable domain is GAGVSQSPSNKVTEKGKDVELRCDPISGHTALYWYRQSLGQGLEFLIYFQGNSAPDKSGLPSDRFSAERTGGSVSTLTIQRTQQEDSAVYLCASSLVSTGNPPLHFGNGTRLTVT.

The table lists this clone with a few counts. The chain links TRBV7-6 to TRBJ2-2; 7 nucleotides line up with TRBD2. This CDR3 is built from 13 residues. With V trimmed by 7 bases and J by 1 base, 0 bases remained unmatched. Germline lookup yields CDR1 SGHVS and CDR2 FNYEAQ. The CDR3 spells CASTSGNTGELFF. DNA of the CDR3: TGTGCCAGCACTAGCGGGAACACCGGGGAGCTGTTTTTT. Combining the CDR3 with reference TRBV7-6 and TRBJ2-2 gives the whole variable domain GAGVSQSPRYKVTKRGQDVALRCDPISGHVSLYWYRQALGQGPEFLTYFNYEAQQDKSGLPNDRFSAERPEGSISTLTIQRTEQRDSAMYRCASTSGNTGELFFGEGSRLTVL.

The chain has TRBV7-9 and TRBJ2-7; perhaps TRBD2 as D (6 bases). The CDR3 loop spans 14 amino acids. V gave up 7 bases and J gave up 6 bases, with 19 bases separating them. The V gene's germline CDR1 is SEHNR and CDR2 FQNEAQ (reference sequence). CDR3 bases: TGTGCCAGCACCCAACAGACGGGGGTGTTCGAGCAGTACTTC. Translating it yields CASTQQTGVFEQYF.

This clone occurred once. The V call is TRBV7-2, the J call TRBJ2-5; TRBD2 matches 11 bases. The V gene's germline CDR1 is SGHTA and CDR2 FQGNSA. J gave up 5 bases and V 2 bases, and 10 bases lay outside the gene matches. The CDR3 loop spans 17 amino acids. Here the CDR3 DNA reads TGTGCCAGCAGCTTATCTTTAGCGGGAGGGCCGGGTGAGACCCAGTACTTC. Translating it yields CASSLSLAGGPGETQYF.

This clone was recorded once. V and J are TRBV4-3 and TRBJ1-2; D remains ambiguous. The CDR3 sequence is 15 residues long. Trimming pared 3 bases from V and 4 bases from J, leaving 15 bases between. Germline values: CDR1 LGHNA, CDR2 YSLEER. The CDR3 nucleotides are TGCGCCAGCAGCCAGACCCTCATCGGGTTCTATGGCTACACCTTC. Amino acid sequence: CASSQTLIGFYGYTF.

This rearrangement joins TRBV11-2 to TRBJ1-2; D possibly corresponds to TRBD1 (6 bases). Germline lookup yields CDR1 SGHAT and CDR2 FQNNGV. The CDR3 contains 13 residues. The V gene lost 0 bases and the J gene lost 8 bases, with 10 bases spanning the gap. CDR3 in amino acids: CASSLDRGGGYTF. As DNA, the CDR3 is TGTGCCAGCAGCTTAGACAGGGGAGGGGGCTACACCTTC. The full variable domain, in which reference TRBV11-2 and TRBJ1-2 provide the parts outside the CDR3, is EAGVAQSPRYKIIEKRQSVAFWCNPISGHATLYWYQQILGQGPKLLIQFQNNGVVDDSQLPKDRFSAERLKGVDSTLKIQPAKLEDSAVYLCASSLDRGGGYTFGSGTRLTVV.

V is TRBV14 and J is TRBJ1-2, with 11 bases lining up with TRBD1. The CDR3 extends over 16 amino acids. J lost 7 bases, V lost 2 bases, and 9 bases had no gene match. CDR1 is SGHDN, CDR2 FVKESK, per germline. The chain's CDR3 is CASSQPGTGGVSGYTF. CDR3 bases: TGTGCCAGCAGCCAACCCGGGACAGGGGGTGTAAGTGGCTACACCTTC.

The chain has TRBV27 and TRBJ1-5, with D possibly TRBD1 on 5 matching bases. This CDR3 is 12 amino acids long. Germline V lookup: CDR1 MNHEY, CDR2 SMNVEV (reference sequence). The ends were cut back, 6 bases at V and 5 bases at J, with 8 bases in the middle. For the CDR3, the DNA is TGTGCCAGCAGGCAGGGTTATCAGCCCCAGCATTTT. Protein product: CASRQGYQPQHF.